The T cell receptor (beta chain) under discussion was sequenced for a study of blood T cell repertoires in COVID-19. Sequencing was performed with immunoSEQ multiplex PCR; in TCRdb, only in-frame clones are kept and a portion is missing. The sample consists of just over 300,000 clones, about 87% of them appearing once. J was trimmed by 8 bases and V by 1 base; bases with no gene match: 6. Germline V gene lookup returns CDR1 LNHNV and CDR2 YYDKDF (reference sequence). The CDR3 spans 15 residues. This TCR was sampled from a woman younger than 35 who had recovered from COVID-19. The rearrangement uses TRBV15 and TRBJ1-4, with 8 bases fitting TRBD1. The material sequenced was PBMCs or T cells enriched from blood (not recorded which). The CDR3 region has the DNA TGTGCCACCAGCAGAGCTACAGGGGGAGGGGAAAAACTGTTTTTT. It yields the protein CATSRATGGGEKLFF.